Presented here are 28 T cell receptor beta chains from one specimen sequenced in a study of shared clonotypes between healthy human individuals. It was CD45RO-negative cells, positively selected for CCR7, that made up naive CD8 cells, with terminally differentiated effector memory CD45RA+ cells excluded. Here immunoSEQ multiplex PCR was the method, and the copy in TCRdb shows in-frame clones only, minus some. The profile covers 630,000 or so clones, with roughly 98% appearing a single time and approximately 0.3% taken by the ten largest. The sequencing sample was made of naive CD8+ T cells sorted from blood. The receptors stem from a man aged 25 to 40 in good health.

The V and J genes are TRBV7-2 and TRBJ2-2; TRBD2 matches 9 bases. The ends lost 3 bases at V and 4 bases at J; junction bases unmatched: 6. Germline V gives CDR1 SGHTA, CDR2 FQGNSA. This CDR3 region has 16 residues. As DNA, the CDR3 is TGTGCCAGCAGCTTCTACGGACTAGCGCTCACCGGGGAGCTGTTTTTT. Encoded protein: CASSFYGLALTGELFF.

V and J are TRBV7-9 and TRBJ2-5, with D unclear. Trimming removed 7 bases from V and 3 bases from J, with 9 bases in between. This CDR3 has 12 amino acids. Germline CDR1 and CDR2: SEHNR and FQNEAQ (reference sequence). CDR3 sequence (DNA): TGTGCCAGCAATAGGGCAGAAGAGACCCAGTACTTC. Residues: CASNRAEETQYF.

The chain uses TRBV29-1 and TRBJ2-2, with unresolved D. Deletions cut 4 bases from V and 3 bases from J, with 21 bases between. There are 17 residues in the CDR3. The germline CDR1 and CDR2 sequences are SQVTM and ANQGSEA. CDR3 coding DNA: TGCAGCGTTGCTTTCCAGATAGCTGAAACTGACACCGGGGAGCTGTTTTTT. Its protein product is CSVAFQIAETDTGELFF.

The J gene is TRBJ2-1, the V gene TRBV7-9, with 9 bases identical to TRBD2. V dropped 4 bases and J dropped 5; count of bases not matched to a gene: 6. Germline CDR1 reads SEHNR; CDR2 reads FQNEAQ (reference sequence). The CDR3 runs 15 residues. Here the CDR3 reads CASSSWREGNNEQFF. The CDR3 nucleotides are TGTGCCAGCAGCTCTTGGCGGGAGGGAAACAATGAGCAGTTCTTC.

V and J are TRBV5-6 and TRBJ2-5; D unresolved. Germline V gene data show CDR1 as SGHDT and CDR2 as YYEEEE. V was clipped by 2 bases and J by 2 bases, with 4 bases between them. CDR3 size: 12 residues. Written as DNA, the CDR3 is TGTGCCAGCAGCTTTCCTCAAGAGACCCAGTACTTC. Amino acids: CASSFPQETQYF.

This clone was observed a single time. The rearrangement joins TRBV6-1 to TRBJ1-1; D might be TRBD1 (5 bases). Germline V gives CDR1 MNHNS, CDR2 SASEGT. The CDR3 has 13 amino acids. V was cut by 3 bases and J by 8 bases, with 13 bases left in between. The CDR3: CASSDRVPKEAFF. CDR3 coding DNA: TGTGCCAGCAGTGACAGGGTCCCTAAAGAAGCTTTCTTT.

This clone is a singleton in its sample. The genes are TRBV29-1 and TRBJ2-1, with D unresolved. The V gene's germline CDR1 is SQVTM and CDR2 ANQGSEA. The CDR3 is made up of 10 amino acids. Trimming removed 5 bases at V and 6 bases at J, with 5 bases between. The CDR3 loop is CSVFFNEQFF. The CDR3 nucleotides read TGCAGCGTTTTTTTCAATGAGCAGTTCTTC.

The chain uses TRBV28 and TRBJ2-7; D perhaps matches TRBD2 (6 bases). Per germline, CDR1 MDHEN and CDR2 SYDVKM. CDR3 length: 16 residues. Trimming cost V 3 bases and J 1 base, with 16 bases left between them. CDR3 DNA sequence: TGTGCCAGCAGTTTCAAAGACTCTGGGGGGTCCTACGAGCAGTACTTC. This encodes CASSFKDSGGSYEQYF.

DNA for the CDR3: TGTGCCAGCAGCTTACTACAGGCTAACTATGGCTACACCTTC. It translates to CASSLLQANYGYTF. The V and J genes are TRBV13 and TRBJ1-2; possibly TRBD1 for D (5 bases). The length of the CDR3 is 14 residues. V dropped 2 bases and J dropped 0 bases, with 7 bases sitting between them. The germline V gene has CDR1 PRHDT and CDR2 FYEKMQ (reference sequence).

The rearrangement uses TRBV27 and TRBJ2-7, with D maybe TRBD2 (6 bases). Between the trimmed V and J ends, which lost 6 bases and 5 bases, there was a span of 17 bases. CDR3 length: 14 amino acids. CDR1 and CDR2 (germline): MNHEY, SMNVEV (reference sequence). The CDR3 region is CASREVGGSHEQYF. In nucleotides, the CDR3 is TGTGCCAGCAGGGAAGTAGGAGGGAGCCACGAGCAGTACTTC.

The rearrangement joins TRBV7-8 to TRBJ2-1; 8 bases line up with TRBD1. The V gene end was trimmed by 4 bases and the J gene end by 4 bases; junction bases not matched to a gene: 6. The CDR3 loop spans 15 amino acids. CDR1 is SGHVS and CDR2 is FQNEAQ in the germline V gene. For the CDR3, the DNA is TGTGCCAGCAGCTCACAGGGGGGACAATACAATGAGCAGTTCTTC. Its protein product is CASSSQGGQYNEQFF.

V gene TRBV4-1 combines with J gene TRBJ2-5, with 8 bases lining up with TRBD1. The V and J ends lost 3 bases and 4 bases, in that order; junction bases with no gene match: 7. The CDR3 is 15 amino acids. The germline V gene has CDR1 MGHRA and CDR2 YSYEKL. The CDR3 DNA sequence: TGCGCCAGCAGCCACCCCGCAGGGGGCAGAGAGACCCAGTACTTC. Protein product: CASSHPAGGRETQYF.

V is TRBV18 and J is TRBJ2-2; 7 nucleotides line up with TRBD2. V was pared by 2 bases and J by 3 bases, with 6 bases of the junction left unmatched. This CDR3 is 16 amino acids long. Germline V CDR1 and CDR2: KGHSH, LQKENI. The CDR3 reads CASSPGTGGYTGELFF. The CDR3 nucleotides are TGTGCCAGCTCACCAGGGACGGGAGGTTACACCGGGGAGCTGTTTTTT.

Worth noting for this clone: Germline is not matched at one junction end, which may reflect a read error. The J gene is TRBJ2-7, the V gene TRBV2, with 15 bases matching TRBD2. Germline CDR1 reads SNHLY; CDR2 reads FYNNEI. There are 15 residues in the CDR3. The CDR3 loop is CASSRTSGRAYEQYF. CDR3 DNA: TGTGCCAGCAGCCGGACTAGCGGGAGGGCCTATGAGCAGTACTTC.

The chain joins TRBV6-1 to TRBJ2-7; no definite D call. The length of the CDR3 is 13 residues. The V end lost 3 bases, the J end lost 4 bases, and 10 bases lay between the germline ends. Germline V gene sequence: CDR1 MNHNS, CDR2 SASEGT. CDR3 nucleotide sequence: TGTGCCAGCAGTGAGAGAGTACTATACGAGCAGTACTTC. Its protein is CASSERVLYEQYF.

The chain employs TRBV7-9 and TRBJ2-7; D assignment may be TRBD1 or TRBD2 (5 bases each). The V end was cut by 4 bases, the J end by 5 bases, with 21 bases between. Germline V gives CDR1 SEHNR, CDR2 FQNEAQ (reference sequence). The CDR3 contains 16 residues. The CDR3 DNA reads TGTGCCAGCAGCTCGACAGAGCGGCTACTCGAGGACGAGCAGTACTTC. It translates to CASSSTERLLEDEQYF.

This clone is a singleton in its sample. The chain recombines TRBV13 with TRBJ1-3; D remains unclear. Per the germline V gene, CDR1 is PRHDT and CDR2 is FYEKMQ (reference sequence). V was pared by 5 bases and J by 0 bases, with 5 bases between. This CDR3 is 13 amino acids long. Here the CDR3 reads CASSEDSGNTIYF. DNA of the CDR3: TGTGCCAGCAGCGAAGACTCTGGAAACACCATATATTTT. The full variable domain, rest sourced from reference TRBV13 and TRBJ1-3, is AAGVIQSPRHLIKEKRETATLKCYPIPRHDTVYWYQQGPGQDPQFLISFYEKMQSDKGSIPDRFSAQQFSDYHSELNMSSLELGDSALYFCASSEDSGNTIYFGEGSWLTVV.

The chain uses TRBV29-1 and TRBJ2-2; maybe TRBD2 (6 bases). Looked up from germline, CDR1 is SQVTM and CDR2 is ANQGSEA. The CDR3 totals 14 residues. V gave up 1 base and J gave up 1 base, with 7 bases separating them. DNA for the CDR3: TGCAGCGTTGAAGTAGCGGAGAACACCGGGGAGCTGTTTTTT. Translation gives CSVEVAENTGELFF.

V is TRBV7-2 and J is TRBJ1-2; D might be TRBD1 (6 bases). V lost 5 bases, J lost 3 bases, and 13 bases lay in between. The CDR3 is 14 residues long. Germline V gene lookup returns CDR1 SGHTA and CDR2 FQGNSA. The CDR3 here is CASSHTTGDYGYTF. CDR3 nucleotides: TGTGCCAGCAGCCACACGACAGGAGACTATGGCTACACCTTC.

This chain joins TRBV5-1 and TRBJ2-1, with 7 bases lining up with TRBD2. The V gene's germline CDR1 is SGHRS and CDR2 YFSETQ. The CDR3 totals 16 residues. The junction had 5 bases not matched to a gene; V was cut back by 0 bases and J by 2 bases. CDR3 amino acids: CASSLVRREPYNEQFF. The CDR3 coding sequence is TGCGCCAGCAGCTTGGTTCGGCGGGAGCCCTACAATGAGCAGTTCTTC.

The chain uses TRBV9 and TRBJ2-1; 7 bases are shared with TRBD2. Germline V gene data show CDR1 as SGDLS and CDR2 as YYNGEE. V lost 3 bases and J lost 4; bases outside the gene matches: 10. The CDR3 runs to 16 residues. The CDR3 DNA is TGTGCCAGCAGCGCTAGCGGCACAAGTAATTACAATGAGCAGTTCTTC. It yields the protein CASSASGTSNYNEQFF.

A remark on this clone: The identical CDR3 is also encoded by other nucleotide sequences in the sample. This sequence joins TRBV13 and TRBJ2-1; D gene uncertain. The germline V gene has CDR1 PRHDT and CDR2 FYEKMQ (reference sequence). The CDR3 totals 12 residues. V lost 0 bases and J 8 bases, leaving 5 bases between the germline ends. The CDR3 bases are TGTGCCAGCAGCTTAGGGAGTGATGAGCAGTTCTTC. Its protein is CASSLGSDEQFF.

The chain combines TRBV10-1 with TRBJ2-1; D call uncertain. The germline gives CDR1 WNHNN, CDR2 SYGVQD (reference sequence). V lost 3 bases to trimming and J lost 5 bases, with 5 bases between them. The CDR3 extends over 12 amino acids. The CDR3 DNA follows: TGCGCCAGCAGTGACGGAGACAATGAGCAGTTCTTC. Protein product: CASSDGDNEQFF.

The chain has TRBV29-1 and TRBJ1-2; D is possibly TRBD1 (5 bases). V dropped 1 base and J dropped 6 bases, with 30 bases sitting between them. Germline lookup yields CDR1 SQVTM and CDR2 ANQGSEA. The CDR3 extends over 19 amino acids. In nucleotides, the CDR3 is TGCAGCGTTGAAGTGTTTCAAGGGGACGTGGGGCAGGGAGGGAATGGCTACACCTTC. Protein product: CSVEVFQGDVGQGGNGYTF.

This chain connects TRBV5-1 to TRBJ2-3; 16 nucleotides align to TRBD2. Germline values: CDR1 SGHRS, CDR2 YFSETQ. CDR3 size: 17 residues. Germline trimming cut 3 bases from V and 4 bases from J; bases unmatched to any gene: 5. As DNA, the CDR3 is TGCGCCAGCAGCTCCGGGACTAGCGGGAGGGCCCCAGATACGCAGTATTTT. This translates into CASSSGTSGRAPDTQYF.

CDR3 coding DNA: TGTGCCAGCACCTCCCTCCGTAAGGGGGCTAAAAACGAGCAGTACTTC. The encoded protein is CASTSLRKGAKNEQYF. The chain recombines TRBV27 with TRBJ2-7; 7 bases are shared with TRBD1. V dropped 7 bases and J dropped 5; count of bases not matched to a gene: 17. From germline, CDR1 is MNHEY and CDR2 SMNVEV (reference sequence). The CDR3 spans 16 residues.

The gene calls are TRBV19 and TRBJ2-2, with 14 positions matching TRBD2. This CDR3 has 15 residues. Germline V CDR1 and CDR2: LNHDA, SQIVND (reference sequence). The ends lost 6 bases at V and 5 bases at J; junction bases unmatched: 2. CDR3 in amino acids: CASRGLAGVTGELFF. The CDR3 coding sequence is TGTGCCAGTAGGGGACTAGCGGGAGTTACCGGGGAGCTGTTTTTT.

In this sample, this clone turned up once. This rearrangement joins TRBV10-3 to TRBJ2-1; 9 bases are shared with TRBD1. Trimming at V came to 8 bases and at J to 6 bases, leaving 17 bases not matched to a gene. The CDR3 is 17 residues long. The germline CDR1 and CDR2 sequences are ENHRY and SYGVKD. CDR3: CAISDPTTGGIINEQFF. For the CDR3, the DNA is TGTGCCATCTCTGATCCGACCACAGGGGGCATCATCAATGAGCAGTTCTTC.